Shown below are 18 T cell receptor beta chains from a single sample sequenced in a study of shared clonotypes between healthy human individuals. The method was immunoSEQ multiplex PCR; TCRdb's version includes in-frame clones alone and lacks a portion of them. This table holds roughly 1,500,000 clones, approximately 98% found once. Sequencing was performed on naive CD4+ T cells sorted from blood. Subset defined: CD45RA+ positively selected. The receptors shown here come from a man between 25 and 39 years old in good health.

V and J are TRBV18 and TRBJ2-7; TRBD2 agrees at 11 bases. The CDR3 has 14 amino acids. Germline V gene sequence: CDR1 KGHSH, CDR2 LQKENI. With 5 bases clipped from V and 3 bases from J, the junction kept 3 bases outside the gene matches. CDR3 coding DNA: TGTGCCAGCTCAGGGGGACTAGCGGACTACGAGCAGTACTTC. Protein sequence: CASSGGLADYEQYF. Supplemented by reference TRBV18 and TRBJ2-7, the full variable domain reads NAGVMQNPRHLVRRRGQEARLRCSPMKGHSHVYWYRQLPEEGLKFMVYLQKENIIDESGMPKERFSAEFPKEGPSILRIQQVVRGDSAAYFCASSGGLADYEQYFGPGTRLTVT.

The chain couples TRBV5-1 to TRBJ2-7; 7 bases are shared with TRBD2. CDR1 SGHRS and CDR2 YFSETQ come from the germline V gene. The CDR3 has 15 residues. With V trimmed by 6 bases and J by 7 bases, 16 bases remained unmatched. CDR3 residues: CASTQTGAGEGEQYF. The CDR3 DNA reads TGCGCCAGCACCCAAACCGGGGCGGGAGAGGGAGAGCAGTACTTC. The full variable domain, in which reference TRBV5-1 and TRBJ2-7 provide the parts outside the CDR3, is KAGVTQTPRYLIKTRGQQVTLSCSPISGHRSVSWYQQTPGQGLQFLFEYFSETQRNKGNFPGRFSGRQFSNSRSEMNVSTLELGDSALYLCASTQTGAGEGEQYFGPGTRLTVT.

Only one count was recorded for this clone. The rearrangement links TRBV28 to TRBJ2-7, with TRBD2 matching 11 bases. This CDR3 comprises 15 residues. V dropped 5 bases and J dropped 3; count of bases not matched to a gene: 6. Germline V lookup: CDR1 MDHEN, CDR2 SYDVKM. CDR3 region: CASSVPSGGSYEQYF. For the CDR3, the DNA is TGTGCCAGCAGTGTACCTAGCGGGGGGAGCTACGAGCAGTACTTC.

Note on this clone: This sample also contains other DNA sequences that code for the same CDR3. The J gene is TRBJ2-1, the V gene TRBV18, with D unresolved. Per the germline V gene, CDR1 is KGHSH and CDR2 is LQKENI. The CDR3 sequence is 11 residues long. The ends were cut back, 6 bases at V and 7 bases at J, with 7 bases in the middle. The CDR3 bases are TGTGCCAGCTCCCCTAAAAATGAGCAGTTCTTC. Its translation: CASSPKNEQFF.

The rearrangement uses TRBV18 and TRBJ1-5, with D hard to call. V lost 6 bases, J lost 7 bases, and 10 bases lay in between. Germline loops: CDR1 KGHSH, CDR2 LQKENI. This CDR3 is built from 12 residues. In DNA form, the CDR3 reads TGTGCCAGCTCGCTCGGGAGCCAGCCCCAGCATTTT. This codes for CASSLGSQPQHF.

V is TRBV15 and J is TRBJ1-5; D possibly corresponds to TRBD1 (5 bases). V lost 1 base and J lost 2, with 15 bases in between. Germline lookup yields CDR1 LNHNV and CDR2 YYDKDF (reference sequence). The CDR3 length is 17 residues. The CDR3 here is CATSRGRAGFGNQPQHF. The DNA for the CDR3 is TGTGCCACCAGCAGAGGTAGAGCAGGGTTTGGCAATCAGCCCCAGCATTTT.

The J gene is TRBJ2-5, the V gene TRBV7-8; no reliable D call. V lost 1 base, J lost 3 bases, and 9 bases lay in between. This CDR3 has 14 residues. Germline V gives CDR1 SGHVS, CDR2 FQNEAQ. CDR3 nucleotide sequence: TGTGCCAGCAGCTTAGTGGTCTTGAAAGAGACCCAGTACTTC. Its protein is CASSLVVLKETQYF.

CDR3 in amino acids: CASSGLARDGEETDTQYF. CDR3 nucleotides: TGTGCCAGCAGTGGACTAGCGCGGGATGGAGAGGAAACAGATACGCAGTATTTT. The chain is built from TRBV28 and TRBJ2-3; 9 bases are shared with TRBD2. Trimming at V came to 5 bases and at J to 3 bases, leaving 15 bases not matched to a gene. Germline CDR1 and CDR2: MDHEN and SYDVKM. CDR3 length: 18 amino acids.

The V and J genes are TRBV5-4 and TRBJ2-2; weak D call: TRBD1 (6 bases). Germline CDR1 and CDR2: SGHNT and YYREEE (reference sequence). V shed 2 bases and J shed 1 base, with 9 bases lying between them. This CDR3 comprises 15 residues. The DNA of the CDR3 is TGTGCCAGCAGCTTACCGACAGGGAACACCGGGGAGCTGTTTTTT. This codes for CASSLPTGNTGELFF.

The chain has TRBV11-3 and TRBJ2-1; D could derive from TRBD1 or TRBD2 (6 bases each). The CDR3 is 16 residues long. Per the germline V gene, CDR1 is SGHNT and CDR2 is YENEEA. V was trimmed by 1 base and J by 4 bases, leaving 14 bases between them. CDR3 in DNA: TGTGCCAGCAGCTTAGGGGGGGCCAACTTATACAATGAGCAGTTCTTC. Protein product: CASSLGGANLYNEQFF.

This chain uses TRBV6-6 with TRBJ2-7, with 7 bases matching TRBD1. This CDR3 comprises 15 residues. V shed 5 bases, J shed 1 base, and the junction held 8 bases outside the gene matches. The V gene's germline CDR1 is MNHNY and CDR2 SVGAGI (reference sequence). The CDR3 region is CASSTTTGLSYEQYF. The CDR3, as DNA: TGTGCCAGCAGTACAACGACAGGGCTATCCTACGAGCAGTACTTC.

The gene calls are TRBV5-5 and TRBJ1-3; tentatively, D is TRBD1 (6 bases). The V and J ends lost 4 bases and 0 bases respectively, with 20 bases between them. CDR1 and CDR2 (germline): SGHKS, YYEKEE (reference sequence). CDR3 length: 18 residues. The CDR3 spells CASSHRDPANNSGNTIYF. The CDR3 DNA is TGTGCCAGCAGCCACAGGGACCCCGCCAATAACTCTGGAAACACCATATATTTT.

The chain employs TRBV27 and TRBJ2-2; D is uncertain. The length of the CDR3 is 13 residues. Trimming cost V 3 bases and J 7 bases, with 9 bases left between them. Looked up from germline, CDR1 is MNHEY and CDR2 is SMNVEV (reference sequence). The CDR3, as DNA: TGTGCCAGCAGTTTCGGAGTGGTCGGGGAGCTGTTTTTT. Translation gives CASSFGVVGELFF.

The rearrangement joins TRBV11-2 to TRBJ2-2; D is unclear. The length of the CDR3 is 16 residues. CDR1 and CDR2 (germline): SGHAT, FQNNGV. V lost 0 bases to trimming and J lost 0 bases, with 8 bases between them. The CDR3 nucleotides read TGTGCCAGCAGCTTAGACGGGCGGTCGAACACCGGGGAGCTGTTTTTT. It specifies CASSLDGRSNTGELFF.

This chain joins TRBV11-3 and TRBJ2-1, with unresolved D. In germline, CDR1 is SGHNT, CDR2 YENEEA. The CDR3 has 12 amino acids. Trimming cost V 6 bases and J 5 bases, with 8 bases left between them. The CDR3 loop is CASSFTNNEQFF. The CDR3 coding sequence is TGTGCCAGCAGTTTCACCAACAATGAGCAGTTCTTC.

V and J are TRBV6-5 and TRBJ1-1; D is undetermined. Trimming left V 1 base short and J 10 bases short, with 16 bases between. The CDR3 contains 14 residues. Germline loops: CDR1 MNHEY, CDR2 SVGAGI. DNA of the CDR3: TGTGCCAGCAGTTACTTCGGGGTAGAGCAGTTAGCTTTCTTT. Protein product: CASSYFGVEQLAFF.

The chain joins TRBV5-5 to TRBJ2-7, with 8 bases identical to TRBD2. V trimming: 3 bases; J trimming: 6 bases; junction bases outside the gene matches: 8. Germline values: CDR1 SGHKS, CDR2 YYEKEE (reference sequence). This CDR3 is built from 14 residues. CDR3 in DNA: TGTGCCAGCAGCTCGACCGGGACTAGTAGCGAGCAGTACTTC. Its translation: CASSSTGTSSEQYF. The full variable domain, with the rest looked up from reference TRBV5-5 and TRBJ2-7, is DAGVTQSPTHLIKTRGQQVTLRCSPISGHKSVSWYQQVLGQGPQFIFQYYEKEERGRGNFPDRFSARQFPNYSSELNVNALLLGDSALYLCASSSTGTSSEQYFGPGTRLTVT.

This chain joins TRBV2 and TRBJ2-7, with a possible D match to TRBD1 (6 bases). The V gene lost 4 bases and the J gene lost 4 bases, with 17 bases spanning the gap. Germline loops: CDR1 SNHLY, CDR2 FYNNEI. CDR3 size: 15 residues. CDR3 residues: CASSVRGTRGYEQYF. The CDR3 DNA follows: TGTGCCAGCAGTGTTAGGGGGACACGCGGGTACGAGCAGTACTTC. Combining the CDR3 with reference TRBV2 and TRBJ2-7 gives the whole variable domain EPEVTQTPSHQVTQMGQEVILRCVPISNHLYFYWYRQILGQKVEFLVSFYNNEISEKSEIFDDQFSVERPDGSNFTLKIRSTKLEDSAMYFCASSVRGTRGYEQYFGPGTRLTVT.